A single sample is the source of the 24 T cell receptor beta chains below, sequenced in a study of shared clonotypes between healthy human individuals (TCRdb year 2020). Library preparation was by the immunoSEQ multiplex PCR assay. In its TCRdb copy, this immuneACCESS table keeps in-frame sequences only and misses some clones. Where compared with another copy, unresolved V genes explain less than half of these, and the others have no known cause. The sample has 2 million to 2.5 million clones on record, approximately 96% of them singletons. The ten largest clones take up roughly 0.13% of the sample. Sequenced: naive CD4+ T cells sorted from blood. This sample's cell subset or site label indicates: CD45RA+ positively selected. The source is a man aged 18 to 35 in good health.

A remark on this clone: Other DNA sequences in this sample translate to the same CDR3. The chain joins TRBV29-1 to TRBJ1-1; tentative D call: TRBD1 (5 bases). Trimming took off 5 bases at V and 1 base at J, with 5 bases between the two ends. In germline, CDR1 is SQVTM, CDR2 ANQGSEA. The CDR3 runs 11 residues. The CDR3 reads CSVQGNTEAFF. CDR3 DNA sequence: TGCAGCGTTCAGGGGAACACTGAAGCTTTCTTT.

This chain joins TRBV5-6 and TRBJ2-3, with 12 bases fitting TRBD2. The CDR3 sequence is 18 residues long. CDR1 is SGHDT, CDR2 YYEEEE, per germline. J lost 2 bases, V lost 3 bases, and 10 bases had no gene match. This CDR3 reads CASSSTWTSGIHTDTQYF. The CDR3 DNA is TGTGCCAGCAGCTCGACCTGGACTAGCGGGATTCACACAGATACGCAGTATTTT.

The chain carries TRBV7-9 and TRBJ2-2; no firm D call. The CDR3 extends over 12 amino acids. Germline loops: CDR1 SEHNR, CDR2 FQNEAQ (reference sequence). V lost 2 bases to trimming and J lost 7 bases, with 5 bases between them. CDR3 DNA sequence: TGTGCCAGCAGCTTACTGCGCGGGGAGCTGTTTTTT. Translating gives CASSLLRGELFF. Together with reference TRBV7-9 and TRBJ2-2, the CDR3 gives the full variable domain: DTGVSQNPRHKITKRGQNVTFRCDPISEHNRLYWYRQTLGQGPEFLTYFQNEAQLEKSRLLSDRFSAERPKGSFSTLEIQRTEQGDSAMYLCASSLLRGELFFGEGSRLTVL.

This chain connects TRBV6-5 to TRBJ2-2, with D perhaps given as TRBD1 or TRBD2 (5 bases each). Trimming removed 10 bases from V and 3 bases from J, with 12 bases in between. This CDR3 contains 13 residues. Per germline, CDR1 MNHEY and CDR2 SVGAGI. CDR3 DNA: TGTGCCACTCAGAGGGGATACACCGGGGAGCTGTTTTTT. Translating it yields CATQRGYTGELFF.

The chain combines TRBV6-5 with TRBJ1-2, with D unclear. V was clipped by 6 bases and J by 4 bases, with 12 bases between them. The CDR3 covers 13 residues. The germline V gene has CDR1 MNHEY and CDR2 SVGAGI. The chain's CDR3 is CASRLGPIYGYTF. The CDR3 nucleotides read TGTGCCAGCAGACTCGGACCGATCTATGGCTACACCTTC.

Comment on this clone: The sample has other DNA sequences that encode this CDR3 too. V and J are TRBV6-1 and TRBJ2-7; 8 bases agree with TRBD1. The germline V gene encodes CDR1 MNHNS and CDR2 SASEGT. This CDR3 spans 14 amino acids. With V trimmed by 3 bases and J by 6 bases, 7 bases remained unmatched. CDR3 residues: CASSEWQGAGEQYF. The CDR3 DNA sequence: TGTGCCAGCAGTGAGTGGCAGGGGGCAGGCGAGCAGTACTTC.

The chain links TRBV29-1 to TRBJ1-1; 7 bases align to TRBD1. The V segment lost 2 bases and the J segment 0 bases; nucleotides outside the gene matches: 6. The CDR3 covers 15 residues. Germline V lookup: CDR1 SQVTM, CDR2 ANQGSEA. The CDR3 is CSVELRQGMNTEAFF. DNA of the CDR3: TGCAGCGTTGAACTCCGACAGGGTATGAACACTGAAGCTTTCTTT.

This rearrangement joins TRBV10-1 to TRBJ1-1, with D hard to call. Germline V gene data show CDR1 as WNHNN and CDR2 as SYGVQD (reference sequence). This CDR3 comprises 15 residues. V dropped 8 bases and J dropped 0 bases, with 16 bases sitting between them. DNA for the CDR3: TGCGCCAGCTACCTGGGCAGCCGGTTGAACACTGAAGCTTTCTTT. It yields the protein CASYLGSRLNTEAFF.

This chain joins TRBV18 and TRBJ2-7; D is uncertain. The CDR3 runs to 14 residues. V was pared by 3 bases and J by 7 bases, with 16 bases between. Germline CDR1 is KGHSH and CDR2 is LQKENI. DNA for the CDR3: TGTGCCAGCTCACCCTCACAGAGAGCCGGGGAGCAGTACTTC. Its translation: CASSPSQRAGEQYF.

DNA of the CDR3: TGCGCCAGCAGCCGCCGGGACTTTGACTACGAGCAGTACTTC. Amino acids: CASSRRDFDYEQYF. The chain is built from TRBV4-1 and TRBJ2-7, with D possibly matching TRBD2 (6 bases). V lost 4 bases, J lost 3 bases, and 13 bases lay in between. Germline CDR1 MGHRA, CDR2 YSYEKL. This CDR3 region has 14 residues.

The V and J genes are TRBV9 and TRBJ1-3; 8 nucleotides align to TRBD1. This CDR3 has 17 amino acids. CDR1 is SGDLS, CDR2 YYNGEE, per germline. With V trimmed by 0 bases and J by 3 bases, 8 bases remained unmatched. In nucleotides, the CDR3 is TGTGCCAGCAGCGTAGACGGGACAGGTGCTGGTGGAAACACCATATATTTT. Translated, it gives CASSVDGTGAGGNTIYF.

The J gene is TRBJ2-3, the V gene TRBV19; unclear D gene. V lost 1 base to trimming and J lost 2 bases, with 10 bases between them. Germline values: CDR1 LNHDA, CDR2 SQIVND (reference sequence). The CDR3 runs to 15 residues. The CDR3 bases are TGTGCCAGTAGTATAGGGGGAACTCTCACAGATACGCAGTATTTT. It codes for CASSIGGTLTDTQYF.

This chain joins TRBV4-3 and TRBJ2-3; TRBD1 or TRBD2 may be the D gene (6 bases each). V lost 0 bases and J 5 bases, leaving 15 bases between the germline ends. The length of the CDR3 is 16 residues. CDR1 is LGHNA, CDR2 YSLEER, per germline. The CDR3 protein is CASSQDTGAARDTQYF. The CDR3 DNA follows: TGCGCCAGCAGCCAAGATACGGGGGCGGCAAGAGATACGCAGTATTTT.

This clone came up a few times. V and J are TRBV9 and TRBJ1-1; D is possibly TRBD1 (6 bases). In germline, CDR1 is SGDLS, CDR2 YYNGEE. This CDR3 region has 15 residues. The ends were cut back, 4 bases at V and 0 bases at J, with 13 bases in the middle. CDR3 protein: CASSPRTVMNTEAFF. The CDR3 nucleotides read TGTGCCAGCAGCCCGAGGACAGTTATGAACACTGAAGCTTTCTTT.

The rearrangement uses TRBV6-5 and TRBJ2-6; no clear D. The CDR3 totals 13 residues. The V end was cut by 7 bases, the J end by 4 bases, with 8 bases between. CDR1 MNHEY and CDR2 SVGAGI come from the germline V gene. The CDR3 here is CASTVPGANVLTF. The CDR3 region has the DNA TGTGCCAGCACCGTACCCGGGGCCAACGTCCTGACTTTC.

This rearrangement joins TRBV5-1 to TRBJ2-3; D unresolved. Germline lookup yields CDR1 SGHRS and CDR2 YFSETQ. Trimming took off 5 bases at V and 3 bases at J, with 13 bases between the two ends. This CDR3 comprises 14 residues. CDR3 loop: CASRSDLRTDTQYF. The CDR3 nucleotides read TGCGCCAGCAGGTCGGATCTCAGGACAGATACGCAGTATTTT.

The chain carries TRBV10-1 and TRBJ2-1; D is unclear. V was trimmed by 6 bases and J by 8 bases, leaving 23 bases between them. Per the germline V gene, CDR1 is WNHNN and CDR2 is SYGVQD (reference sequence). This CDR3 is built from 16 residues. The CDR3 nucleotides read TGCGCCAGCAGCGGCCGAGTAGGGAAGGGTGGGGATGAGCAGTTCTTC. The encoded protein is CASSGRVGKGGDEQFF.

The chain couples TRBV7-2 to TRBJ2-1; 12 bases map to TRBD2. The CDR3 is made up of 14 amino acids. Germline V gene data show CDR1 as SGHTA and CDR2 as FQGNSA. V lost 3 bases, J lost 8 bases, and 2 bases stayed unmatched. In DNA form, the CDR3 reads TGTGCCAGCAGCTTCGGACTAGCGGGATATGAGCAGTTCTTC. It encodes CASSFGLAGYEQFF.

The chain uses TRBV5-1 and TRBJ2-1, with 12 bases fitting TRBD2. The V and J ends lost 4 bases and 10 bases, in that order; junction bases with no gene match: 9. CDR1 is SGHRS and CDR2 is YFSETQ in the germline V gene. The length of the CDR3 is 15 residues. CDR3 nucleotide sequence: TGCGCCAGCAGCCCCACTAGCGGGGGGCTGGGGGAGCAGTTCTTC. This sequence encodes CASSPTSGGLGEQFF.

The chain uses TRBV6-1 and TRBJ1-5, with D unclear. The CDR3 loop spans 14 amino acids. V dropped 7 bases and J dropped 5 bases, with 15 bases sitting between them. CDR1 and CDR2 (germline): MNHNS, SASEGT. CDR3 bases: TGTGCCAGCATTTCGGTCGGTGCCTATCAGCCCCAGCATTTT. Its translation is CASISVGAYQPQHF.

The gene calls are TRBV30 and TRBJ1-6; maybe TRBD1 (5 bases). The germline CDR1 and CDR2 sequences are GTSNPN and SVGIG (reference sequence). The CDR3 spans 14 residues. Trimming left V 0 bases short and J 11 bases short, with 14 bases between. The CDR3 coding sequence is TGTGCCTGGAGTGTCTCAGGGCAGTACCCACCCCTCCACTTT. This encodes CAWSVSGQYPPLHF.

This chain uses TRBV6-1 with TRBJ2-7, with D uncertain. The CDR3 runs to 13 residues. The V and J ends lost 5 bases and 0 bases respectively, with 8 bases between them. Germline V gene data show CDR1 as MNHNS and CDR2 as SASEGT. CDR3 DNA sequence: TGTGCCAGCAGTATGGTCGCCTCCTACGAGCAGTACTTC. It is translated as CASSMVASYEQYF.

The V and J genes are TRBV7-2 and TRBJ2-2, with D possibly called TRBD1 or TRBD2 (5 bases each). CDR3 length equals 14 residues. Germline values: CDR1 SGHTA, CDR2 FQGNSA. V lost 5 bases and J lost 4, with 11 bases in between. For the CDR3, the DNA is TGTGCCAGCAGCCCCGGGGCACGCACCGGGGAGCTGTTTTTT. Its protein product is CASSPGARTGELFF.

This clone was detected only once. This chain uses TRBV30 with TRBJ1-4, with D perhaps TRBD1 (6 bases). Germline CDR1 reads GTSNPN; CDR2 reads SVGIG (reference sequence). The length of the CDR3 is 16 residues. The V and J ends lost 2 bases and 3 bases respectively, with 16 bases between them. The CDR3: CAWSNVRTAANEKLFF. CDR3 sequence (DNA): TGTGCCTGGAGTAACGTACGGACAGCGGCTAATGAAAAACTGTTTTTT.